These 21 T cell receptor beta chains came from one sample sequenced in a study of CD4 T cells in relation to SARS-CoV-2 and coronaviruses. Assay used: immunoSEQ multiplex PCR; TCRdb lists only in-frame clones, some missing. The sample comprises roughly 68,000 clones, 85% to 95% of which are singletons, and around 0.23% rests with the top ten. Unexposed donor CD4+ T cells date from about 2010-2018, before the COVID-19 pandemic. Material for sequencing was naive CD4+ T cells from PBMCs. Subset indicated: naive CD4+ T cells isolated by negative enrichment. These receptors were obtained from a human donor in good health.

This chain joins TRBV12-3 or TRBV12-4 and TRBJ1-2; TRBD1 might be the D (5 bases). Trimming took 5 bases from V and 5 from J, leaving 12 bases between them. There are 13 residues in the CDR3. The CDR3 loop reads CASSPDSKYGYTF. The DNA of the CDR3 is TGTGCCAGCAGTCCCGACAGTAAATATGGCTACACCTTC.

The chain couples TRBV2 to TRBJ2-7; D is perhaps TRBD2 (5 bases). Per germline, CDR1 SNHLY and CDR2 FYNNEI. The V and J ends lost 0 bases and 4 bases respectively, with 16 bases between them. This CDR3 contains 16 residues. The CDR3 DNA reads as TGTGCCAGCAGTGAAGCAGGGAGCAAGTACGTGTACGAGCAGTACTTC. Protein sequence: CASSEAGSKYVYEQYF.

The V call is TRBV19, the J call TRBJ1-5, with 7 bases aligning to TRBD1. The J segment lost 4 bases and the V segment lost 2 bases, leaving 5 bases of the junction unmatched. Germline V gene data show CDR1 as LNHDA and CDR2 as SQIVND (reference sequence). The CDR3 has 15 residues. In DNA, the CDR3 is TGTGCCAGTAGTATAATAAGGGACAGAAATCAGCCCCAGCATTTT. Its protein is CASSIIRDRNQPQHF.

The V call is TRBV27, the J call TRBJ2-1; the D gene is possibly TRBD1 (6 bases). Germline V lookup: CDR1 MNHEY, CDR2 SMNVEV (reference sequence). The CDR3 is made up of 15 amino acids. V dropped 3 bases and J dropped 0 bases, with 9 bases sitting between them. Written as DNA, the CDR3 is TGTGCCAGCAGTTTCGACAGGAGCTCCTACAATGAGCAGTTCTTC. It yields the protein CASSFDRSSYNEQFF.

The chain has TRBV7-2 and TRBJ2-1; no clear D. The V end was cut by 0 bases, the J end by 4 bases, with 13 bases between. CDR1 is SGHTA and CDR2 is FQGNSA in the germline V gene. The CDR3 covers 16 residues. The CDR3 DNA follows: TGTGCCAGCAGCTTAGCCGCGGTGGTCGCGTACAATGAGCAGTTCTTC. Protein: CASSLAAVVAYNEQFF.

The V call is TRBV9, the J call TRBJ2-7; D not certain. Germline CDR1 and CDR2: SGDLS and YYNGEE. This CDR3 is built from 12 residues. The V end lost 0 bases, the J end lost 3 bases, and 4 bases lay between the germline ends. The CDR3 DNA reads as TGTGCCAGCAGCGTAGCCGGCTACGAGCAGTACTTC. This translates into CASSVAGYEQYF.

The V call is TRBV3-1 (or the pseudogene TRBV3-2), the J call TRBJ2-7, with D maybe TRBD2 (5 bases). The CDR3 has 14 amino acids. The V end lost 4 bases, the J end lost 1 base, and 11 bases lay between the germline ends. Germline V gene sequence: CDR1 LGHDT, CDR2 YNNKEL (reference sequence). CDR3 region: CASSPQRRSYEQYF. The CDR3 nucleotides are TGTGCCAGCAGCCCACAGCGGCGATCCTACGAGCAGTACTTC.

The chain links TRBV5-1 to TRBJ2-2; D unresolved. V shed 0 bases and J shed 0 bases, with 3 bases lying between them. This CDR3 is 14 amino acids long. Per germline, CDR1 SGHRS and CDR2 YFSETQ. The CDR3 loop reads CASSLASNTGELFF. CDR3 DNA sequence: TGCGCCAGCAGCTTGGCGTCGAACACCGGGGAGCTGTTTTTT. Looking up the rest from reference TRBV5-1 and TRBJ2-2 gives the full variable domain: KAGVTQTPRYLIKTRGQQVTLSCSPISGHRSVSWYQQTPGQGLQFLFEYFSETQRNKGNFPGRFSGRQFSNSRSEMNVSTLELGDSALYLCASSLASNTGELFFGEGSRLTVL.

J is TRBJ2-3 and V is TRBV3-1 (or the pseudogene TRBV3-2); 8 bases map to TRBD1. This CDR3 has 14 amino acids. CDR1 and CDR2 (germline): LGHDT, YNNKEL (reference sequence). With V trimmed by 6 bases and J by 1 base, 3 bases remained unmatched. The CDR3 coding sequence is TGTGCCAGCAGAAAGACAGGGGGCACAGATACGCAGTATTTT. This gives the protein CASRKTGGTDTQYF.

This chain uses TRBV19 with TRBJ1-4; D ambiguous. In germline, CDR1 is LNHDA, CDR2 SQIVND (reference sequence). The CDR3 is 12 amino acids. The V end lost 3 bases, the J end lost 8 bases, and 7 bases lay between the germline ends. For the CDR3, the DNA is TGTGCCAGTAGTATTCGCTCGGAAAAACTGTTTTTT. It encodes CASSIRSEKLFF.

The rearrangement joins TRBV7-3 to TRBJ2-1; D remains unclear. With 4 bases removed from V and 4 bases from J, the gap between germline ends came to 8 bases. The CDR3 length is 13 residues. Per the germline V gene, CDR1 is SGHTA and CDR2 is FQGTGA. The CDR3 DNA reads TGTGCCAGCAGCTCCAATGTTTACAATGAGCAGTTCTTC. Amino acid sequence: CASSSNVYNEQFF.

V gene TRBV5-6 combines with J gene TRBJ1-5, with a tentative D call TRBD1 (5 bases). The CDR3 length is 13 residues. Trimming removed 3 bases at V and 13 bases at J, with 17 bases between. From germline, CDR1 is SGHDT and CDR2 YYEEEE. In DNA form, the CDR3 reads TGTGCCAGCAGCTCATTATTGGGGGGAGAACAGCATTTT. Translation: CASSSLLGGEQHF.

CDR3 loop: CASSFNDGGRSGYTF. The CDR3 DNA follows: TGTGCCAGCAGTTTCAACGACGGAGGCCGCAGCGGCTACACCTTC. The chain combines TRBV6-5 with TRBJ1-2; the D is unclear. V dropped 4 bases and J dropped 8 bases, with 20 bases sitting between them. Germline CDR1 MNHEY, CDR2 SVGAGI. The CDR3 spans 15 residues.

The rearrangement links TRBV6-2 or TRBV6-3 to TRBJ2-6; D is undetermined. V was cut by 4 bases and J by 0 bases, with 4 bases left in between. Germline values: CDR1 MNHEY, CDR2 SVGEGT. The CDR3 sequence is 14 residues long. The CDR3 sequence is CASSWFSGANVLTF. The CDR3 coding sequence is TGTGCCAGCAGTTGGTTCTCTGGGGCCAACGTCCTGACTTTC.

The J gene is TRBJ1-2, the V gene TRBV9; 12 bases are shared with TRBD1. V lost 0 bases, J lost 7 bases, and 10 bases stayed unmatched. Germline CDR1 is SGDLS and CDR2 is YYNGEE. This CDR3 has 17 residues. The CDR3 protein is CASSVAGQGALISGYTF. CDR3 in DNA: TGTGCCAGCAGCGTAGCGGGACAGGGGGCACTAATCTCTGGCTACACCTTC.

The chain links TRBV6-5 to TRBJ1-1, with D hard to call. This CDR3 has 14 residues. Trimming left V 2 bases short and J 2 bases short, with 9 bases between. Germline CDR1 MNHEY, CDR2 SVGAGI. CDR3 region: CASSYTPRNTEAFF. CDR3 sequence (DNA): TGTGCCAGCAGTTACACACCGAGAAACACTGAAGCTTTCTTT.

The gene calls are TRBV5-1 and TRBJ1-3; D unclear. CDR1 is SGHRS and CDR2 is YFSETQ in the germline V gene. With 4 bases removed from V and 2 bases from J, the gap between germline ends came to 10 bases. CDR3 size: 14 residues. CDR3 sequence reads: CASSPPDAGNTIYF. CDR3 DNA: TGCGCCAGCAGCCCCCCCGATGCTGGAAACACCATATATTTT. The whole variable domain, filled in from reference TRBV5-1 and TRBJ1-3, reads KAGVTQTPRYLIKTRGQQVTLSCSPISGHRSVSWYQQTPGQGLQFLFEYFSETQRNKGNFPGRFSGRQFSNSRSEMNVSTLELGDSALYLCASSPPDAGNTIYFGEGSWLTVV.

The chain uses TRBV5-1 and TRBJ1-1; D unclear. Germline V gives CDR1 SGHRS, CDR2 YFSETQ. Trimming shortened V by 4 bases and J by 1 base, and 11 bases separated the two germline ends. This CDR3 spans 14 amino acids. The CDR3 DNA reads TGCGCCAGCAGCGAGCGGACCTCGAACACTGAAGCTTTCTTT. Amino acid sequence: CASSERTSNTEAFF. The whole variable domain, filled in from reference TRBV5-1 and TRBJ1-1, reads KAGVTQTPRYLIKTRGQQVTLSCSPISGHRSVSWYQQTPGQGLQFLFEYFSETQRNKGNFPGRFSGRQFSNSRSEMNVSTLELGDSALYLCASSERTSNTEAFFGQGTRLTVV.

This chain joins TRBV7-6 and TRBJ1-5, with D unclear. Trimming left V 5 bases short and J 3 bases short, with 14 bases between. The CDR3 is made up of 15 amino acids. The germline V gene encodes CDR1 SGHVS and CDR2 FNYEAQ. CDR3: CASSLLLGFNQPQHF. CDR3 DNA sequence: TGTGCCAGCAGCCTTCTTCTGGGGTTCAATCAGCCCCAGCATTTT.

The chain couples TRBV27 to TRBJ2-7; 10 bases map to TRBD1. Germline CDR1 MNHEY, CDR2 SMNVEV (reference sequence). Losses at the gene ends were 2 bases for V and 4 bases for J; bases not matched to a gene: 5. The CDR3 runs 15 residues. The CDR3 DNA reads as TGTGCCAGCAGTTTAGTTGGGGACAGGGGATACGAGCAGTACTTC. It codes for CASSLVGDRGYEQYF.

The count of this clone is one. The gene calls are TRBV4-2 and TRBJ2-7; D might be TRBD1 (6 bases). The germline gives CDR1 LGHNA, CDR2 YNFKEQ. The ends were cut back, 0 bases at V and 7 bases at J, with 19 bases in the middle. The CDR3 loop spans 16 amino acids. The CDR3 region is CASSQEATGTRGEQYF. The CDR3, as DNA: TGTGCCAGCAGCCAAGAAGCAACAGGGACGAGGGGTGAGCAGTACTTC.